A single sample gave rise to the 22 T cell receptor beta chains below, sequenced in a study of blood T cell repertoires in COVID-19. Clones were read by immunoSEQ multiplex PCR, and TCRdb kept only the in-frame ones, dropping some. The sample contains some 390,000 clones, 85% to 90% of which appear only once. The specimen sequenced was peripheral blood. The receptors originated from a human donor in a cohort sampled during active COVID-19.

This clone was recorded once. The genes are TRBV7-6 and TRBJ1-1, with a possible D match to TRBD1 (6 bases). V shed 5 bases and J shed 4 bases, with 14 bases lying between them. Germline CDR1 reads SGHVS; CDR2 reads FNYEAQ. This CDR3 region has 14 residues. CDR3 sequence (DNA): TGTGCCAGCAGCCCCCAGGGGTTGGGCACTGAAGCTTTCTTT. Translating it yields CASSPQGLGTEAFF.

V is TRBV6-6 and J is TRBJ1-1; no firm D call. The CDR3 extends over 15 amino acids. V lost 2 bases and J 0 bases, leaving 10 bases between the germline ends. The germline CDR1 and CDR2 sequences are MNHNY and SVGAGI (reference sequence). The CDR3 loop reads CASSYGTEMNTEAFF. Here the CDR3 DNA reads TGTGCCAGCAGTTACGGTACAGAGATGAACACTGAAGCTTTCTTT.

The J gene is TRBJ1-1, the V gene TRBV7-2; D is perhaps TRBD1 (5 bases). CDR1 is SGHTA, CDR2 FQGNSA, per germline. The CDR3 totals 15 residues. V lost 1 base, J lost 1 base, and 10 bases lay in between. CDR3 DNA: TGTGCCAGCAGCTTAGGGGGGACTCCGAACACTGAAGCTTTCTTT. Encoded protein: CASSLGGTPNTEAFF.

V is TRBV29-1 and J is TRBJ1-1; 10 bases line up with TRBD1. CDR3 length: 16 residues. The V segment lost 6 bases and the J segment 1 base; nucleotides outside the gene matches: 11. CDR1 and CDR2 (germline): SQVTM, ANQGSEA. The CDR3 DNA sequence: TGCAGCGTCCCCGCTCCGGGACAGGGGTCGAACACTGAAGCTTTCTTT. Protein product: CSVPAPGQGSNTEAFF.

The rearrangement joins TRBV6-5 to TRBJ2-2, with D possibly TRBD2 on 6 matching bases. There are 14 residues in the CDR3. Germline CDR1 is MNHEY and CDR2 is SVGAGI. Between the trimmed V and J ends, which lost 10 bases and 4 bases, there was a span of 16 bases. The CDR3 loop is CATLRDFPTGELFF. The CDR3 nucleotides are TGTGCCACCCTCCGGGACTTCCCCACCGGGGAGCTGTTTTTT.

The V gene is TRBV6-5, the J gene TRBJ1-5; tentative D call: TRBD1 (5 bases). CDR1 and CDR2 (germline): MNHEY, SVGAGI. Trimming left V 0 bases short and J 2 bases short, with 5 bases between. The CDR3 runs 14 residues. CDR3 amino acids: CASSYSRGNQPQHF. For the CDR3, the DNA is TGTGCCAGCAGTTACTCCAGGGGCAATCAGCCCCAGCATTTT.

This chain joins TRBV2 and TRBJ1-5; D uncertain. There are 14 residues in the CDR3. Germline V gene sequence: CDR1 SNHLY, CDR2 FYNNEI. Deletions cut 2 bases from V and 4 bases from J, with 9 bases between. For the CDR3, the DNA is TGTGCCAGCAGTGAATTGTCTTTTAATCAGCCCCAGCATTTT. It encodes CASSELSFNQPQHF.

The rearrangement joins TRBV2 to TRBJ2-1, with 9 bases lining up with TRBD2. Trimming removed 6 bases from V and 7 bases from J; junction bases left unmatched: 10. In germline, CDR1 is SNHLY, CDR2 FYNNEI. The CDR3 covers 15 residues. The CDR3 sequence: CASSIHSGSGNEQFF. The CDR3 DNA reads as TGTGCCAGCAGCATCCATAGCGGGAGTGGGAATGAGCAGTTCTTC.

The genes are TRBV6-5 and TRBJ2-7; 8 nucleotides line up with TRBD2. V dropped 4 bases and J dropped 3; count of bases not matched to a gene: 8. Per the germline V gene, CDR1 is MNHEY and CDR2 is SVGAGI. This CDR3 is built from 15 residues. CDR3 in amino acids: CASSLASGGLYEQYF. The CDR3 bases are TGTGCCAGCAGTTTGGCCAGCGGGGGTCTCTACGAGCAGTACTTC.

CDR3 nucleotide sequence: TGTGCAAGTCGCTCCGACAGGGTACCCATCTACGAGCAGTACTTC. This encodes CASRSDRVPIYEQYF. J is TRBJ2-7 and V is TRBV12-2; TRBD1 is taken as the D call from the table, unchecked against the DNA. TRBV12-2 is classified as a pseudogene. The CDR3 length is 15 residues.

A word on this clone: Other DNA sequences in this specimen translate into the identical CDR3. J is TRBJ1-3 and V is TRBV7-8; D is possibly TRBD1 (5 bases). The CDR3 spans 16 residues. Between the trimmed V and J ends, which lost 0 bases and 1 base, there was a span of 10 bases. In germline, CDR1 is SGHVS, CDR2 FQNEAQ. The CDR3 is CASSLAGGGSGNTIYF. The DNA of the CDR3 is TGTGCCAGCAGCTTAGCGGGCGGGGGTTCTGGAAACACCATATATTTT.

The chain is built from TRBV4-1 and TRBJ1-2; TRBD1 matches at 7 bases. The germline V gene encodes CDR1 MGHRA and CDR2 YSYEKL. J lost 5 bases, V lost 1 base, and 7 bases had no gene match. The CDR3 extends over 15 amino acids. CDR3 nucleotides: TGCGCCAGCAGCCAAGTTCGGGACAGCTTTTATGGCTACACCTTC. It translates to CASSQVRDSFYGYTF.

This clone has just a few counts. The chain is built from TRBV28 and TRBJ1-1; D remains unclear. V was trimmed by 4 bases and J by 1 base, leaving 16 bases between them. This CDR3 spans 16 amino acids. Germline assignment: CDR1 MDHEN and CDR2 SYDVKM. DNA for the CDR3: TGTGCCAGCAGTTCCGGGAAAAGCGGAGGGAACACTGAAGCTTTCTTT. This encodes CASSSGKSGGNTEAFF.

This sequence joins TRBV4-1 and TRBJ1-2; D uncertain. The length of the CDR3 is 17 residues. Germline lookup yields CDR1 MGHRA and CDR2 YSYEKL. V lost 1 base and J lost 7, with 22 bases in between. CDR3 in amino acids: CASSQGSFPSSWSGYTF. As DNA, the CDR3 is TGCGCCAGCAGCCAAGGGTCCTTCCCGTCTTCCTGGAGTGGCTACACCTTC.

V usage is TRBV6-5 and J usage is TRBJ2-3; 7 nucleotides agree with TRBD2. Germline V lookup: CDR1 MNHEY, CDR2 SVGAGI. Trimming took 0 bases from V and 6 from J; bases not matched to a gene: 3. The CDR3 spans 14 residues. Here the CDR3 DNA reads TGTGCCAGCAGTTACTCGGAGGGAGGGGATACGCAGTATTTT. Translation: CASSYSEGGDTQYF.

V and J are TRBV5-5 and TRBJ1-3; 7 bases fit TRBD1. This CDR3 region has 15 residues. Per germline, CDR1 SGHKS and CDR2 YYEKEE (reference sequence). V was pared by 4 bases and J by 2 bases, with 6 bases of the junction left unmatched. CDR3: CASSLGTDPGNTIYF. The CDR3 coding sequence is TGTGCCAGCAGCCTCGGGACAGACCCTGGAAACACCATATATTTT. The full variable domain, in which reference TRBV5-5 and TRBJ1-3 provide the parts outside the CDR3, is DAGVTQSPTHLIKTRGQQVTLRCSPISGHKSVSWYQQVLGQGPQFIFQYYEKEERGRGNFPDRFSARQFPNYSSELNVNALLLGDSALYLCASSLGTDPGNTIYFGEGSWLTVV.

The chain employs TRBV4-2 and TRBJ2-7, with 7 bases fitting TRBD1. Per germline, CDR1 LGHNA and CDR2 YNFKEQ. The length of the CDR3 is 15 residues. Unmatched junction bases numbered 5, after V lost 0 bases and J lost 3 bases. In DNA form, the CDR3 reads TGTGCCAGCAGCCAAGAGAGGACAGGCCACTACGAGCAGTACTTC. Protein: CASSQERTGHYEQYF.

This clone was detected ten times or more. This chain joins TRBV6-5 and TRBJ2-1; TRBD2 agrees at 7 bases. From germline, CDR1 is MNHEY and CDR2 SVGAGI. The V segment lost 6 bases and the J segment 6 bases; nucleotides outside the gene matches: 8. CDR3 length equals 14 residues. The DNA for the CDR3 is TGTGCCAGCAGAGGGAGGGAAACGGGCAATGAGCAGTTCTTC. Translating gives CASRGRETGNEQFF.

For the CDR3, the DNA is TGCGCCAGCAGCCCGTCACCGGGGACAGGGAGCCACAATGAGCAGTTCTTC. It is translated as CASSPSPGTGSHNEQFF. V and J are TRBV5-1 and TRBJ2-1; 9 positions agree with TRBD1. Germline CDR1 is SGHRS and CDR2 is YFSETQ. V was pared by 4 bases and J by 5 bases, with 13 bases of the junction left unmatched. The CDR3 runs to 17 residues.

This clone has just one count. The CDR3 nucleotides are TGTGCCAGTAGTGAGCAACAGGGGACAGACCAAGAGACCCAGTACTTC. This gives the protein CASSEQQGTDQETQYF. The chain uses TRBV19 and TRBJ2-5, with 7 bases matching TRBD1. There are 16 residues in the CDR3. The germline V gene encodes CDR1 LNHDA and CDR2 SQIVND (reference sequence). V shed 5 bases, J shed 0 bases, and the junction held 9 bases outside the gene matches.

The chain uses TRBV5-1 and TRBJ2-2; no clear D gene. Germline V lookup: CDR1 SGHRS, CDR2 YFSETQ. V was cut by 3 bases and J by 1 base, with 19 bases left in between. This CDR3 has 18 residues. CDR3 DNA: TGCGCCAGCAGCTCAAGCGCAATGAGCTACCTGAACACCGGGGAGCTGTTTTTT. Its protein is CASSSSAMSYLNTGELFF.

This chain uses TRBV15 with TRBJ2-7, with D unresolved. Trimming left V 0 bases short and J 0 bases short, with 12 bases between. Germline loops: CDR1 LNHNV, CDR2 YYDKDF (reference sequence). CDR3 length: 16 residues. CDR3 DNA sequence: TGTGCCACCAGCAGAGATGCAGGCAGCAGCTCCTACGAGCAGTACTTC. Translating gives CATSRDAGSSSYEQYF.